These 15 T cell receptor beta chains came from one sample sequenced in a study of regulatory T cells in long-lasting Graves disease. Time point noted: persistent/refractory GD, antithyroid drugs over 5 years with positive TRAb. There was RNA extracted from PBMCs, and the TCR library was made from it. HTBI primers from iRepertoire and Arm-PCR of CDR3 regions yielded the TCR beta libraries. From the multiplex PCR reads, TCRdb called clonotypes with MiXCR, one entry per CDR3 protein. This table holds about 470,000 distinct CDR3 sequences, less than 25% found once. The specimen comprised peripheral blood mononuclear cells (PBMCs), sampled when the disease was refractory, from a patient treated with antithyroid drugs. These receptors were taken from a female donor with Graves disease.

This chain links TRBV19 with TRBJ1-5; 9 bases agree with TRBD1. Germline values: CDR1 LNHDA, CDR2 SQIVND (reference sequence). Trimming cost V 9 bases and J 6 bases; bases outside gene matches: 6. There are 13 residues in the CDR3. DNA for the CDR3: TGTGCCAGCGTGGGACAGGGTAGTCAGCCCCAGCATTTT. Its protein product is CASVGQGSQPQHF.

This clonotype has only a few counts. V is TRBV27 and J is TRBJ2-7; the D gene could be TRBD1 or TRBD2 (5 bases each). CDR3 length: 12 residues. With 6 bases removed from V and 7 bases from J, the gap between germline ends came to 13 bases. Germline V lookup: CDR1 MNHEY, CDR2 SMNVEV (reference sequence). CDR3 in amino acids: CASRRGVWEQYF. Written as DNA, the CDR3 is TGTGCCAGCAGGCGAGGGGTGTGGGAGCAGTACTTC.

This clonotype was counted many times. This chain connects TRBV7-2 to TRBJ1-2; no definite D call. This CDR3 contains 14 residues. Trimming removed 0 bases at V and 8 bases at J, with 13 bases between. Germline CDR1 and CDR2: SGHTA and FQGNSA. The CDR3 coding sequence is TGTGCCAGCAGCTTAGCGTTAGGTAGACAAGGCTACACCTTC. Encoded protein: CASSLALGRQGYTF.

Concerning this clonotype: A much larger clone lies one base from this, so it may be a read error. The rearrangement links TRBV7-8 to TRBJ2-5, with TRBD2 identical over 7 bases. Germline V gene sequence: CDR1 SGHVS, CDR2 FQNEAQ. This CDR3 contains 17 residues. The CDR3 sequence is CVSSPLLPTSAQETQYF. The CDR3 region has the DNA TGTGTCAGCAGCCCACTTCTCCCAACTAGCGCACAAGAGACCCAGTACTTC.

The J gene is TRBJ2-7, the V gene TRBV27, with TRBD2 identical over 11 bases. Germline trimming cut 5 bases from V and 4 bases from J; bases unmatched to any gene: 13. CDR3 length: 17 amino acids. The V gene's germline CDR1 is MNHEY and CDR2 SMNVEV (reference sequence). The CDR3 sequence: CASSSKEASGRWYEQYF. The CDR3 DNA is TGTGCCAGCAGTAGTAAGGAGGCTAGCGGGAGGTGGTACGAGCAGTACTTC.

CDR3 nucleotides: TGTGCCAGCACACTCGGGGTTTTTTCCCAGCATTTT. Residues: CASTLGVFSQHF. This rearrangement joins TRBV28 to TRBJ1-5; D remains ambiguous. The CDR3 is 12 amino acids. The germline gives CDR1 MDHEN, CDR2 SYDVKM. V dropped 7 bases and J dropped 11 bases, with 15 bases sitting between them.

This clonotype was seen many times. The CDR3 coding sequence is TGTGCCAGCAGATACAAACAACCACGACTAGCGGCCTCCTACGAGCAGTACTTC. It encodes CASRYKQPRLAASYEQYF. This chain links TRBV6-5 with TRBJ2-7, with TRBD2 identical over 9 bases. The CDR3 length is 18 residues. The germline V gene has CDR1 MNHEY and CDR2 SVGAGI. The V gene end was trimmed by 6 bases and the J gene end by 0 bases; junction bases not matched to a gene: 15.

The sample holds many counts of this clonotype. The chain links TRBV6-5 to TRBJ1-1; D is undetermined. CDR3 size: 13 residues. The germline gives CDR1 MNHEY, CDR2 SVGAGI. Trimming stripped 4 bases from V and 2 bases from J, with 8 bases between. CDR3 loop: CASSSADNTEAFF. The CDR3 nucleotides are TGTGCCAGCAGTTCGGCAGACAACACTGAAGCTTTCTTT.

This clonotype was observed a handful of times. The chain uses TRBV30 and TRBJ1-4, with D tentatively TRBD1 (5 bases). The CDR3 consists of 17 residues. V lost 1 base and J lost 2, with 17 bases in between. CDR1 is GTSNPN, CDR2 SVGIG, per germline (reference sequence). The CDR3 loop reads CAWSDDSRDATNEKLFF. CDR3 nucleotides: TGTGCCTGGAGTGACGACTCGCGGGACGCGACTAATGAAAAACTGTTTTTT. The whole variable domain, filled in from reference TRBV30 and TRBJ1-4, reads SQTIHQWPATLVQPVGSPLSLECTVEGTSNPNLYWYRQAAGRGLQLLFYSVGIGQISSEVPQNLSASRPQDRQFILSSKKLLLSDSGFYLCAWSDDSRDATNEKLFFGSGTQLSVL.

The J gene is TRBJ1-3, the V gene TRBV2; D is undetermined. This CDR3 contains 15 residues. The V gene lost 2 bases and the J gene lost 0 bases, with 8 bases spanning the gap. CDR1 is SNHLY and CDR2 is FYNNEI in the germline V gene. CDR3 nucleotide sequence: TGTGCCAGCAGTGAATCAGAATACTCTGGAAACACCATATATTTT. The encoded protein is CASSESEYSGNTIYF.

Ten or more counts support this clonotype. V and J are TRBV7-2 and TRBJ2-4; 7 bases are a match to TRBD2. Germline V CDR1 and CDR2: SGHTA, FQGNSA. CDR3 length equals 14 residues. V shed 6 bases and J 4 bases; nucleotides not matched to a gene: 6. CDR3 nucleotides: TGTGCCAGCAGTAATAACGGGGGGAAAAACATTCAGTACTTC. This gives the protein CASSNNGGKNIQYF.

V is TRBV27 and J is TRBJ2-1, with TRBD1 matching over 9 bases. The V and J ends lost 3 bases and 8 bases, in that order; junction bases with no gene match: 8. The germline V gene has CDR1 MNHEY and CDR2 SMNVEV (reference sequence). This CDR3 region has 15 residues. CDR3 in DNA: TGTGCCAGCAGTTTGGGGACAGGGTGGAGCTATGAGCAGTTCTTC. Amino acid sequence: CASSLGTGWSYEQFF.

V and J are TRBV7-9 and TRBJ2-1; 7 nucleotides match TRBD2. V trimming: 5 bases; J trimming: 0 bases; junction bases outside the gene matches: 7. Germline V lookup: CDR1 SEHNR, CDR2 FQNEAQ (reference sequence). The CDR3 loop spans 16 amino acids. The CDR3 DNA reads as TGTGCCAGCAGCACCGGGACTACCTACTCCTACAATGAGCAGTTCTTC. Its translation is CASSTGTTYSYNEQFF.

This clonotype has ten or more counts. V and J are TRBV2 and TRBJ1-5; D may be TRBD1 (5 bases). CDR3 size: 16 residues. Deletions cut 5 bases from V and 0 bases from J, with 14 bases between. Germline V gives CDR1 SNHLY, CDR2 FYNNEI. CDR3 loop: CASSPGTEYSNQPQHF. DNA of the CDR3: TGTGCCAGCAGTCCCGGGACCGAGTATAGCAATCAGCCCCAGCATTTT.

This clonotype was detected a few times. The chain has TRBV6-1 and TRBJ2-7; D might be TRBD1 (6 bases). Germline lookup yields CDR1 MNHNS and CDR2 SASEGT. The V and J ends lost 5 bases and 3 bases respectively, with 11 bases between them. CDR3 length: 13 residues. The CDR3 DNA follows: TGTGCCAGCAGTACCGGACAGTACTACGAGCAGTACTTC. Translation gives CASSTGQYYEQYF.